This paragraph reports one TCR beta chain. These data are taken from a study of blood T cell repertoires in COVID-19. This CDR3 spans 15 amino acids. Germline loops: CDR1 LGHDT, CDR2 YNNKEL (reference sequence). V was cut by 5 bases and J by 0 bases, with 11 bases left in between. In the source study's methods: Cell counts per sample came from amplifying reference gene primers. The data were produced by immunoSEQ multiplex PCR, yet TCRdb's version contains in-frame clones alone and is incomplete. Clone size and V and J calls were adopted from that table, with D and trimming inferred from the DNA. The table has over 150,000 clones, roughly 87% seen once.

This TCR was sampled from a woman aged 65 to 85 with COVID-19, enrolled during active disease. The rearrangement links TRBV3-1 (or the pseudogene TRBV3-2) to TRBJ2-1; weak D call: TRBD2 (6 bases). Sequencing input: peripheral blood. CDR3: CASSIGTSSYNEQFF. CDR3 DNA sequence: TGTGCCAGCAGCATCGGGACTTCCTCCTACAATGAGCAGTTCTTC.